Below, 3 T cell receptor beta chains from the same sample are listed, as sequenced in a study. TCRdb reanalysed the RT-PCR reads using MiXCR and keeps one entry per CDR3 protein. The sample lists approximately 720,000 distinct CDR3 sequences; 12% to 15% were seen once. The specimen sequenced was memory CD4+ T cells from blood. These receptors were collected from a female donor in good health, serving as a healthy control.

This clonotype was found a few times. CDR3 protein: CASSLRSGGDTQYF. In DNA, the CDR3 is TGTGCCAGCAGCTTGAGGTCCGGGGGAGATACGCAGTATTTT. The chain combines TRBV5-6 with TRBJ2-3; D may be TRBD2 (6 bases). The CDR3 contains 14 residues. The V and J ends lost 1 base and 5 bases respectively, with 11 bases between them. Germline CDR1 reads SGHDT; CDR2 reads YYEEEE. Full variable domain (rest looked up from reference TRBV5-6 and TRBJ2-3): DAGVTQSPTHLIKTRGQQVTLRCSPKSGHDTVSWYQQALGQGPQFIFQYYEEEERQRGNFPDRFSGHQFPNYSSELNVNALLLGDSALYLCASSLRSGGDTQYFGPGTRLTVL.

This clonotype appeared many times. The CDR3 loop reads CASTPTASGSRSYEQYF. Here the CDR3 DNA reads TGTGCCAGCACTCCGACTGCCAGCGGGAGCAGATCCTACGAGCAGTACTTC. This chain joins TRBV6-5 and TRBJ2-7; 8 bases map to TRBD2. CDR3 length equals 17 residues. V lost 7 bases, J lost 1 base, and 15 bases stayed unmatched. The germline V gene encodes CDR1 MNHEY and CDR2 SVGAGI.

The chain carries TRBV5-1 and TRBJ2-4; D perhaps matches TRBD1 (6 bases). Looked up from germline, CDR1 is SGHRS and CDR2 is YFSETQ. V lost 0 bases and J lost 8, with 15 bases in between. The CDR3 loop spans 15 amino acids. DNA for the CDR3: TGCGCCAGCAGCTTGGATACAGGGTTTAGATACATTCAGTACTTC. Translated, it gives CASSLDTGFRYIQYF.